This T cell receptor beta chain derives from a study of blood T cell repertoires in COVID-19. For the study at large: The United States, Italy and Spain provided the acute and convalescent COVID-19 samples. PBMCs, B-cell-depleted T cells, or T cells provided the cDNA or gDNA that made up the material.

As originally analysed: From reference gene primer amplification, estimates of nucleated cell counts were derived. The repertoire was sequenced with immunoSEQ multiplex PCR; TCRdb's copy has only in-frame clones and lacks some. The V and J calls and clone size were taken over from that table, and D and trimming were inferred from the DNA. The sample has over 60,000 clones; 76% are singletons. Enrolment of Seattle patients took place during active infection, and they were followed longitudinally. This clone was found a few times. The sequence was obtained from a man in his 60s with COVID-19, enrolled during active disease. Sequences were obtained from peripheral blood.

DNA of the CDR3: TGTGCCAGCTCACTCCGGGGTCGCGGAACGGATACGCAGTATTTT. Protein: CASSLRGRGTDTQYF. The genes are TRBV18 and TRBJ2-3; D possibly corresponds to TRBD2 (5 bases). Germline V lookup: CDR1 KGHSH, CDR2 LQKENI. The CDR3 is made up of 15 amino acids. Deletions cut 4 bases from V and 6 bases from J, with 17 bases between.